This T cell receptor (beta chain) was found in a study of blood T cells in healthy people across ages. The CDR3 is 12 amino acids. The V end was cut by 6 bases, the J end by 4 bases, with 12 bases between. Germline CDR1 reads DFQATT; CDR2 reads SNEGSKA (reference sequence). Next came a second PCR, run for roughly 7 to 12 cycles, which used a sample-barcoded 5' primer along with a J-beta primer mix. Each cDNA molecule was tagged by a template-switch adaptor that had 12 random nucleotides. TCRdb recomputed calls from the 5' RACE reads with MiXCR, one row per CDR3 protein. This table holds approximately 880,000 distinct CDR3 sequences, around 49% found once.

This clonotype was obtained from a young man in good health. The sample was blood. This chain links TRBV20-1 with TRBJ2-5; perhaps D is TRBD1 or TRBD2 (6 bases each). This chain's CDR3 is CSAPGAGETQYF. As DNA, the CDR3 is TGCAGTGCACCGGGGGCTGGAGAGACCCAGTACTTC.